The 22 T cell receptor beta chains listed next were all sequenced from one sample in a study of cytomegalovirus exposure and HLA in healthy donors. Generated by immunoSEQ multiplex PCR, the TCRdb table keeps only in-frame clones and is missing some. The sample lists 200,000 or so clones; approximately 86% were seen once. The sequencing sample was made of PBMCs. The source is a woman aged 18-29 years in good health and CMV-seronegative.

The rearrangement joins TRBV27 to TRBJ2-5, with D perhaps matching TRBD1 (6 bases). This CDR3 comprises 15 residues. The germline V and J ends were trimmed by 6 bases and 2 bases, with 16 bases remaining between them. Per the germline V gene, CDR1 is MNHEY and CDR2 is SMNVEV (reference sequence). CDR3 amino acids: CASRRLDSPQETQYF. CDR3 DNA: TGTGCCAGCAGACGGTTGGACAGTCCACAAGAGACCCAGTACTTC.

V usage is TRBV19 and J usage is TRBJ1-5; D is ambiguous. The CDR3 is made up of 12 amino acids. Germline CDR1 LNHDA, CDR2 SQIVND (reference sequence). V lost 7 bases and J lost 6, with 10 bases in between. In nucleotides, the CDR3 is TGTGCCAGTACCTTTGCGGGTCAGCCCCAGCATTTT. This encodes CASTFAGQPQHF.

V is TRBV28 and J is TRBJ2-4, with 7 bases that match TRBD1. V trimming: 2 bases; J trimming: 0 bases; junction bases outside the gene matches: 10. Germline-derived CDR1 and CDR2 are MDHEN and SYDVKM. This CDR3 contains 18 residues. The CDR3 sequence is CASSLPIQGMLAKNIQYF. The CDR3 region has the DNA TGTGCCAGCAGTTTACCGATACAGGGGATGCTAGCCAAAAACATTCAGTACTTC.

The chain is built from TRBV28 and TRBJ2-7, with 11 positions matching TRBD1. The CDR3 has 16 amino acids. The V segment lost 4 bases and the J segment 5 bases; nucleotides outside the gene matches: 10. Germline V gives CDR1 MDHEN, CDR2 SYDVKM. The CDR3 DNA follows: TGTGCCAGCAGTTCCTCAATGGACAGGGGGCTTAACGAGCAGTACTTC. It is translated as CASSSSMDRGLNEQYF. The variable domain in full, completed from reference TRBV28 and TRBJ2-7, reads DVKVTQSSRYLVKRTGEKVFLECVQDMDHENMFWYRQDPGLGLRLIYFSYDVKMKEKGDIPEGYSVSREKKERFSLILESASTNQTSMYLCASSSSMDRGLNEQYFGPGTRLTVT.

The chain is built from TRBV4-1 and TRBJ2-2, with D possibly TRBD1 on 5 matching bases. Germline-derived CDR1 and CDR2 are MGHRA and YSYEKL. The CDR3 is 15 residues long. Deletions cut 1 base from V and 5 bases from J, with 11 bases between. CDR3 amino acids: CASSQVREVTGELFF. The CDR3 region has the DNA TGCGCCAGCAGCCAAGTCAGGGAAGTAACCGGGGAGCTGTTTTTT.

This chain connects TRBV21-1 to TRBJ1-2; the table's D gene call, TRBD1, was not cross checked with the DNA. TRBV21-1 is described as a pseudogene. The CDR3 sequence is 15 residues long. The CDR3 DNA follows: TGTGCCAGCAGCAATCGGGACAGGGCCTCTCGTGGCTACACCTTC. This sequence encodes CASSNRDRASRGYTF.

The chain carries TRBV4-1 and TRBJ2-7; the match to TRBD2 covers 10 bases. Germline assignment: CDR1 MGHRA and CDR2 YSYEKL. The CDR3 totals 16 residues. Trimming cost V 1 base and J 3 bases; bases outside gene matches: 6. CDR3 loop: CASSQGPSGSFYEQYF. In nucleotides, the CDR3 is TGCGCCAGCAGCCAAGGGCCTAGCGGGAGCTTCTACGAGCAGTACTTC.

The chain is built from TRBV7-9 and TRBJ2-7; D remains unclear. Germline CDR1 is SEHNR and CDR2 is FQNEAQ (reference sequence). V lost 11 bases, J lost 6 bases, and 11 bases lay in between. The CDR3 is 10 residues long. In nucleotides, the CDR3 is TGTGCCTCGGTACTTGCCGAGCAGTACTTC. Protein sequence: CASVLAEQYF. Looking up the rest from reference TRBV7-9 and TRBJ2-7 gives the full variable domain: DTGVSQNPRHKITKRGQNVTFRCDPISEHNRLYWYRQTLGQGPEFLTYFQNEAQLEKSRLLSDRFSAERPKGSFSTLEIQRTEQGDSAMYLCASVLAEQYFGPGTRLTVT.

This chain links TRBV28 with TRBJ2-1; no firm D call. The CDR3 has 17 residues. Germline CDR1 is MDHEN and CDR2 is SYDVKM. V was clipped by 2 bases and J by 7 bases, with 21 bases between them. This CDR3 reads CASSLALTEIRINEQFF. CDR3 DNA sequence: TGTGCCAGCAGTTTAGCGTTAACAGAAATTAGAATAAATGAGCAGTTCTTC.

This chain uses TRBV28 with TRBJ1-1; D unclear. The CDR3 totals 13 residues. V was cut by 2 bases and J by 5 bases, with 9 bases left in between. The germline V gene encodes CDR1 MDHEN and CDR2 SYDVKM. CDR3 bases: TGTGCCAGCAGTTTAAGCGCCCCGACTGAAGCTTTCTTT. Its translation: CASSLSAPTEAFF.

This rearrangement joins TRBV6-5 to TRBJ1-1; no firm D call. CDR3 length: 13 residues. The V end was cut by 8 bases, the J end by 4 bases, with 14 bases between. Germline V lookup: CDR1 MNHEY, CDR2 SVGAGI. In DNA form, the CDR3 reads TGTGCCAGCCGGAGGGCTCTCAGCACTGAAGCTTTCTTT. It is translated as CASRRALSTEAFF.

The V call is TRBV5-1, the J call TRBJ2-3; D unclear. V was clipped by 0 bases and J by 3 bases, with 11 bases between them. CDR1 SGHRS and CDR2 YFSETQ come from the germline V gene. The CDR3 loop spans 15 amino acids. The DNA for the CDR3 is TGCGCCAGCAGCTTGGGGCTAACGGAGACAGATACGCAGTATTTT. Residues: CASSLGLTETDTQYF.

The V gene is TRBV2, the J gene TRBJ2-7, with a weak D call TRBD1 (5 bases). The CDR3 length is 14 residues. Trimming removed 6 bases from V and 2 bases from J, with 14 bases in between. The V gene's germline CDR1 is SNHLY and CDR2 FYNNEI. The CDR3 protein is CASRDLTGTYEQYF. The CDR3 DNA sequence: TGTGCCAGCAGGGACCTTACAGGCACCTACGAGCAGTACTTC. The variable domain in full, with the rest retrieved from reference TRBV2 and TRBJ2-7, is EPEVTQTPSHQVTQMGQEVILRCVPISNHLYFYWYRQILGQKVEFLVSFYNNEISEKSEIFDDQFSVERPDGSNFTLKIRSTKLEDSAMYFCASRDLTGTYEQYFGPGTRLTVT.

This rearrangement joins TRBV27 to TRBJ1-2, with D perhaps TRBD1 (5 bases). The CDR3 extends over 15 amino acids. V dropped 0 bases and J dropped 4 bases, with 12 bases sitting between them. Germline lookup yields CDR1 MNHEY and CDR2 SMNVEV (reference sequence). CDR3 protein: CASSLSGGRGYGYTF. CDR3 nucleotide sequence: TGTGCCAGCAGTTTATCCGGGGGTAGGGGCTATGGCTACACCTTC.

The V and J genes are TRBV27 and TRBJ1-2, with 9 positions matching TRBD1. The V gene end was trimmed by 4 bases and the J gene end by 7 bases; junction bases not matched to a gene: 7. Germline values: CDR1 MNHEY, CDR2 SMNVEV (reference sequence). CDR3 length: 14 amino acids. CDR3 nucleotides: TGTGCCAGCAGTTATAGGACAGGGGTTGCTGGCTACACCTTC. Encoded protein: CASSYRTGVAGYTF.

J is TRBJ2-7 and V is TRBV19, with D perhaps TRBD2 (6 bases). V was pared by 1 base and J by 2 bases, with 12 bases between. The CDR3 is 15 amino acids. Germline CDR1 is LNHDA and CDR2 is SQIVND (reference sequence). CDR3 region: CASSIVEGATYEQYF. For the CDR3, the DNA is TGTGCCAGTAGTATAGTGGAGGGAGCCACCTACGAGCAGTACTTC.

V gene TRBV9 combines with J gene TRBJ2-3; TRBD2 agrees at 11 bases. Germline CDR1 and CDR2: SGDLS and YYNGEE. With 0 bases clipped from V and 7 bases from J, the junction kept 13 bases outside the gene matches. The CDR3 loop spans 18 amino acids. CDR3 in DNA: TGTGCCAGCAGCGTAGCTTCGTCAACTAGCGGGAGTGGCAATACGCAGTATTTT. Residues: CASSVASSTSGSGNTQYF. The whole variable domain, remainder taken from reference TRBV9 and TRBJ2-3, is DSGVTQTPKHLITATGQRVTLRCSPRSGDLSVYWYQQSLDQGLQFLIQYYNGEERAKGNILERFSAQQFPDLHSELNLSSLELGDSALYFCASSVASSTSGSGNTQYFGPGTRLTVL.

V gene TRBV27 combines with J gene TRBJ2-2; 7 positions match TRBD2. The CDR3 runs to 15 residues. J was trimmed by 2 bases and V by 6 bases; bases with no gene match: 6. Germline CDR1 MNHEY, CDR2 SMNVEV (reference sequence). CDR3 DNA: TGTGCCAGCAGAAAGCTAGCGGAAAACACCGGGGAGCTGTTTTTT. As protein: CASRKLAENTGELFF.

The rearrangement links TRBV7-9 to TRBJ2-2, with D uncertain. Germline CDR1 reads SEHNR; CDR2 reads FQNEAQ (reference sequence). V was shortened by 1 base and J by 3 bases, with 6 bases between the two germline ends. This CDR3 region has 14 residues. The CDR3 sequence: CASSLGSDTGELFF. The CDR3 DNA reads TGTGCCAGCAGCTTAGGGAGCGACACCGGGGAGCTGTTTTTT.

CDR3 sequence (DNA): TGTGCCAGCAGGCCCACAGGGTGGGGAAAACTGTTTTTT. Translating gives CASRPTGWGKLFF. The chain employs TRBV7-9 and TRBJ1-4, with a tentative D call TRBD1 (6 bases). Germline V gene sequence: CDR1 SEHNR, CDR2 FQNEAQ (reference sequence). This CDR3 contains 13 residues. Between the trimmed V and J ends, which lost 6 bases and 10 bases, there was a span of 15 bases.

This clone was seen a handful of times. The V and J genes are TRBV7-9 and TRBJ2-5, with TRBD1 as a possible D gene (5 bases). The CDR3 sequence is 15 residues long. CDR1 and CDR2 from the germline V gene are SEHNR and FQNEAQ (reference sequence). With 1 base removed from V and 2 bases from J, the gap between germline ends came to 11 bases. The CDR3 sequence is CASSLGAGIQETQYF. The CDR3 coding sequence is TGTGCCAGCAGCTTAGGGGCAGGGATTCAAGAGACCCAGTACTTC.

On this clone: The identical CDR3 is also encoded by other nucleotide sequences in the sample. V usage is TRBV28 and J usage is TRBJ1-1; D uncertain. Germline-derived CDR1 and CDR2 are MDHEN and SYDVKM. The CDR3 is 11 residues long. V lost 6 bases and J lost 0, with 2 bases in between. The CDR3 bases are TGTGCCAGCAGCGTGAACACTGAAGCTTTCTTT. It specifies CASSVNTEAFF.